A single sample gave rise to the 28 T cell receptor beta chains below, sequenced in a study of T cells in Graves' hyperthyroidism and ophthalmopathy. RNA transcripts were the template for amplifying TCR beta CDR3 regions. First-round RT-PCR targeting the TCR CDR3 was performed with the HTBI primer set. Each CDR3 protein gets one entry after TCRdb re-called the multiplex PCR reads with MiXCR. The sample has 600,000 or so distinct CDR3 sequences, roughly 14% seen once. Input material: blood. Every receptor here comes from a woman in her fifties or sixties with Graves' ophthalmopathy.

The gene calls are TRBV10-3 and TRBJ2-3, with 12 bases identical to TRBD2. Trimming took 6 bases from V and 1 from J; bases not matched to a gene: 5. Germline values: CDR1 ENHRY, CDR2 SYGVKD. CDR3 length: 16 residues. The DNA of the CDR3 is TGTGCCATCAGCAGGACTAGCGGGATGGGCACAGATACGCAGTATTTT. It codes for CAISRTSGMGTDTQYF.

This clonotype was observed many times. The CDR3 sequence is CASSLPRTSGPTSYNEQFF. CDR3 bases: TGTGCCAGCAGCTTACCTAGGACTAGCGGCCCTACCTCCTACAATGAGCAGTTCTTC. The chain carries TRBV7-8 and TRBJ2-1; 10 positions agree with TRBD2. Germline values: CDR1 SGHVS, CDR2 FQNEAQ. The CDR3 runs 19 residues. J lost 0 bases, V lost 2 bases, and 10 bases had no gene match.

The rearrangement links TRBV6-5 to TRBJ2-1; no clear D gene. Germline assignment: CDR1 MNHEY and CDR2 SVGAGI. The CDR3 is made up of 13 amino acids. Trimming removed 1 base from V and 6 bases from J, with 7 bases in between. CDR3 coding DNA: TGTGCCAGCAGTTACTTAATAGCCAATGAGCAGTTCTTC. Amino acid sequence: CASSYLIANEQFF.

This clonotype was observed a handful of times. J is TRBJ1-5 and V is TRBV28; D may be TRBD1 (5 bases). V lost 4 bases to trimming and J lost 6 bases, with 10 bases between them. There are 13 residues in the CDR3. Germline V gives CDR1 MDHEN, CDR2 SYDVKM. The CDR3 DNA is TGTGCCAGCAGTTGGGGGGAGAGTCAGCCCCAGCATTTT. This codes for CASSWGESQPQHF. Based on the CDR3 plus reference TRBV28 and TRBJ1-5, the full variable domain is DVKVTQSSRYLVKRTGEKVFLECVQDMDHENMFWYRQDPGLGLRLIYFSYDVKMKEKGDIPEGYSVSREKKERFSLILESASTNQTSMYLCASSWGESQPQHFGDGTRLSIL.

This clonotype was recorded at least ten times. The V call is TRBV29-1, the J call TRBJ1-1; D not resolved. CDR1 SQVTM and CDR2 ANQGSEA come from the germline V gene. V was pared by 6 bases and J by 1 base, with 6 bases between. The CDR3 is 11 amino acids. This chain's CDR3 is CSVEKNTEAFF. CDR3 nucleotide sequence: TGCAGCGTGGAAAAGAACACTGAAGCTTTCTTT.

Worth noting for this clonotype: A read error is possible here, since a much larger clone lies one base away. J is TRBJ1-4 and V is TRBV20-1, with D perhaps matching TRBD1 (5 bases). The V gene lost 5 bases and the J gene lost 10 bases, with 20 bases spanning the gap. Germline V gives CDR1 DFQATT, CDR2 SNEGSKA (reference sequence). The CDR3 consists of 14 residues. CDR3 residues: CSARRGRQRGKLFF. As DNA, the CDR3 is TGCAGTGCTCGCCGGGGACGTCAGAGGGGAAAACTGTTTTTT.

This clonotype was seen many times. The chain combines TRBV28 with TRBJ1-1; 9 bases are shared with TRBD1. This CDR3 has 14 residues. The germline gives CDR1 MDHEN, CDR2 SYDVKM. V lost 6 bases and J lost 4; bases outside the gene matches: 6. CDR3 amino acids: CASRRDRVSTEAFF. The CDR3 region has the DNA TGTGCCAGCAGGCGGGACAGGGTGAGCACTGAAGCTTTCTTT.

This clonotype has at least ten counts. The chain carries TRBV7-9 and TRBJ1-2; D might be TRBD1 (6 bases). The CDR3 length is 14 residues. CDR1 and CDR2 from the germline V gene are SEHNR and FQNEAQ (reference sequence). With 4 bases removed from V and 3 bases from J, the gap between germline ends came to 12 bases. The CDR3 nucleotides are TGTGCCAGCAGCTCACCGACAGGCCACTATGGCTACACCTTC. It is translated as CASSSPTGHYGYTF.

At least ten counts were recorded for this clonotype. The chain employs TRBV27 and TRBJ2-7; 11 nucleotides line up with TRBD2. The CDR3 is made up of 18 amino acids. V dropped 3 bases and J dropped 4; count of bases not matched to a gene: 14. Looked up from germline, CDR1 is MNHEY and CDR2 is SMNVEV (reference sequence). The CDR3 spells CASSFSPPLGLAAYEQYF. The CDR3 nucleotides are TGTGCCAGCAGTTTTTCCCCTCCGCTGGGACTAGCGGCTTACGAGCAGTACTTC.

This clonotype appeared many times. This sequence joins TRBV14 and TRBJ2-1; no clear D. This CDR3 contains 12 residues. Looked up from germline, CDR1 is SGHDN and CDR2 is FVKESK. V gave up 0 bases and J gave up 9 bases, with 6 bases separating them. The CDR3 DNA follows: TGTGCCAGCAGCCAAGATATGAGTGAGCAGTTCTTC. Protein: CASSQDMSEQFF.

V is TRBV12-3 or TRBV12-4 and J is TRBJ1-2; 12 bases fit TRBD1. The CDR3 extends over 17 amino acids. Losses at the gene ends were 6 bases for V and 2 bases for J; bases not matched to a gene: 10. The CDR3 sequence: CASSHRDRGRRNYGYTF. The CDR3 coding sequence is TGTGCCAGCAGCCATCGGGACAGGGGGCGCAGGAACTATGGCTACACCTTC.

This clonotype was counted many times. V gene TRBV4-3 combines with J gene TRBJ1-2, with D tentatively TRBD1 (6 bases). Germline V gene lookup returns CDR1 LGHNA and CDR2 YSLEER. This CDR3 is 14 amino acids long. Trimming stripped 1 base from V and 3 bases from J, with 9 bases between. Here the CDR3 DNA reads TGCGCCAGCAGCCAAGCGGCAGGGGACTATGGCTACACCTTC. Translated: CASSQAAGDYGYTF.

This clonotype was seen a handful of times. The CDR3 reads CASSLSVLAGSYNEQFF. CDR3 DNA: TGTGCCAGCAGCTTGTCTGTACTAGCGGGTTCCTACAATGAGCAGTTCTTC. The chain joins TRBV7-2 to TRBJ2-1; 9 nucleotides line up with TRBD2. The V gene end was trimmed by 3 bases and the J gene end by 1 base; junction bases not matched to a gene: 7. Germline CDR1 SGHTA, CDR2 FQGNSA. The CDR3 extends over 17 amino acids.

This clonotype was observed at least ten times. This chain links TRBV20-1 with TRBJ1-1; D gene ambiguous. Looked up from germline, CDR1 is DFQATT and CDR2 is SNEGSKA (reference sequence). This CDR3 has 13 residues. The V and J ends lost 6 bases and 4 bases respectively, with 15 bases between them. CDR3 DNA: TGCAGTGCAAGAACATGGGGAGGCACTGAAGCTTTCTTT. Residues: CSARTWGGTEAFF.

Concerning this clonotype: A much larger clone lies one base from this, so it may be a read error. The chain combines TRBV12-3 or TRBV12-4 with TRBJ2-1, with D possibly being TRBD2 (6 bases). The CDR3 loop spans 16 amino acids. V dropped 4 bases and J dropped 4 bases, with 17 bases sitting between them. In DNA form, the CDR3 reads TGTGCCAGCAGTTCCCCCCTGGGCGGGATTTACAATGAGCAGTTCTTC. Translating it yields CASSSPLGGIYNEQFF.

This clonotype has only a few counts. J is TRBJ2-7 and V is TRBV20-1, with TRBD2 as a possible D gene (6 bases). Per germline, CDR1 DFQATT and CDR2 SNEGSKA (reference sequence). V lost 5 bases, J lost 5 bases, and 25 bases lay in between. The CDR3 is made up of 16 amino acids. The CDR3: CSAPPRAGYTRDEQYF. In nucleotides, the CDR3 is TGCAGTGCTCCCCCTCGAGCGGGTTATACCCGGGACGAGCAGTACTTC.

This clonotype was recorded at least ten times. The rearrangement joins TRBV4-3 to TRBJ1-2; D uncertain. CDR1 and CDR2 from the germline V gene are LGHNA and YSLEER. The CDR3 covers 14 residues. Trimming cost V 2 bases and J 2 bases, with 9 bases left between them. CDR3 nucleotide sequence: TGCGCCAGCAGCCAAATAGGTGTAAACTATGGCTACACCTTC. Protein product: CASSQIGVNYGYTF.

This clonotype was recorded many times. The chain combines TRBV5-1 with TRBJ2-1, with 9 positions matching TRBD1. The CDR3 has 15 residues. Per germline, CDR1 SGHRS and CDR2 YFSETQ. Germline trimming cut 4 bases from V and 6 bases from J; bases unmatched to any gene: 8. The DNA for the CDR3 is TGCGCCAGCAGCCGACCGGGACAGGGCTTCAATGAGCAGTTCTTC. Amino acid sequence: CASSRPGQGFNEQFF.

Ten or more counts support this clonotype. The CDR3 region has the DNA TGTGCCACCAGCAGAGTAGACGGACTAGCGGGAGTTGAGCAGTTCTTC. It is translated as CATSRVDGLAGVEQFF. This chain links TRBV15 with TRBJ2-1; 13 positions match TRBD2. Germline V CDR1 and CDR2: LNHNV, YYDKDF (reference sequence). The ends lost 1 base at V and 9 bases at J; junction bases unmatched: 6. The CDR3 has 16 residues.

This clonotype was picked up a small number of times. The chain couples TRBV27 to TRBJ2-5; TRBD2 matches at 11 bases. V was clipped by 3 bases and J by 5 bases; unmatched bases: 5. The CDR3 length is 15 residues. Germline V gene lookup returns CDR1 MNHEY and CDR2 SMNVEV (reference sequence). The CDR3, as DNA: TGTGCCAGCAGTTTCGGTCTAGCGGGAGGTGAGACCCAGTACTTC. The encoded protein is CASSFGLAGGETQYF.

CDR3 sequence (DNA): TGTGCCAGCAGCCCGGGGAGATTTAATGAAAAACTGTTTTTT. It is translated as CASSPGRFNEKLFF. This chain joins TRBV27 and TRBJ1-4; D gene unclear. Trimming stripped 6 bases from V and 4 bases from J, with 12 bases between. Germline V gene lookup returns CDR1 MNHEY and CDR2 SMNVEV (reference sequence). The CDR3 runs to 14 residues. The full variable domain, its missing parts supplied by reference TRBV27 and TRBJ1-4, is EAQVTQNPRYLITVTGKKLTVTCSQNMNHEYMSWYRQDPGLGLRQIYYSMNVEVTDKGDVPEGYKVSRKEKRNFPLILESPSPNQTSLYFCASSPGRFNEKLFFGSGTQLSVL.

This clonotype was seen many times. The chain couples TRBV28 to TRBJ2-5; possible D gene TRBD2, 5 bases. Per the germline V gene, CDR1 is MDHEN and CDR2 is SYDVKM. CDR3 length: 16 residues. V was clipped by 4 bases and J by 0 bases, with 15 bases between them. CDR3 amino acids: CASSSRLQWYQETQYF. The CDR3 coding sequence is TGTGCCAGCAGTTCACGACTACAGTGGTACCAAGAGACCCAGTACTTC.

This clonotype occurred many times. The chain joins TRBV29-1 to TRBJ2-5, with TRBD2 as a possible D gene (6 bases). The CDR3 totals 12 residues. From germline, CDR1 is SQVTM and CDR2 ANQGSEA. V shed 5 bases and J shed 3 bases, with 10 bases lying between them. The CDR3 region is CSVQRVEETQYF. CDR3 nucleotides: TGCAGCGTTCAGCGGGTTGAAGAGACCCAGTACTTC.

Remarks on this clonotype: Being one base from a much bigger clone, this may be a read error. The conserved phenylalanine or tryptophan is not found at the CDR3 terminus, so this likely reflects a read error. V usage is TRBV7-2 and J usage is TRBJ1-1; D not resolved. The germline V gene has CDR1 SGHTA and CDR2 FQGNSA. The CDR3 is 11 amino acids. V dropped 3 bases and J dropped 8 bases, with 7 bases sitting between them. The CDR3 DNA reads as TGTGCCAGCAGCTTTTACAGCGAAGCTTTCCTT. The encoded protein is CASSFYSEAFL.

This rearrangement joins TRBV5-1 to TRBJ2-1; D ambiguous. The CDR3 consists of 14 residues. Trimming stripped 1 base from V and 8 bases from J, with 13 bases between. CDR1 is SGHRS, CDR2 YFSETQ, per germline. CDR3 amino acids: CASSLSPLPDEQFF. The CDR3 region has the DNA TGCGCCAGCAGCTTGTCCCCCCTCCCCGATGAGCAGTTCTTC.

With respect to this clonotype: Being one base from a much bigger clone, this may be a read error. The V gene is TRBV13, the J gene TRBJ1-2; D not certain. CDR1 is PRHDT, CDR2 FYEKMQ, per germline (reference sequence). This CDR3 has 14 residues. CDR3 nucleotides: TGTGCCAGCAGCTTAGCAGGATCTGCCTATGGCTGCACCTTC. Protein sequence: CASSLAGSAYGCTF.

V and J are TRBV24-1 and TRBJ2-7; 7 bases match TRBD2. The J segment lost 5 bases and the V segment lost 3 bases, leaving 9 bases of the junction unmatched. CDR3 length: 15 amino acids. Germline V lookup: CDR1 KGHDR, CDR2 SFDVKD. DNA for the CDR3: TGTGCCACCAGTGATCGGACGGGAGGTCTTAACGAGCAGTACTTC. Protein: CATSDRTGGLNEQYF.

The genes are TRBV29-1 and TRBJ2-7, with 8 bases that match TRBD2. This CDR3 is 14 amino acids long. From germline, CDR1 is SQVTM and CDR2 ANQGSEA. Germline trimming cut 5 bases from V and 6 bases from J; bases unmatched to any gene: 12. The CDR3 nucleotides read TGCAGCGTTAGCGGGAGAACTAGTACGGGCGAGCAGTACTTC. It is translated as CSVSGRTSTGEQYF.